This T cell receptor (beta chain) was obtained from a study of OX40 agonist ivuxolimab in advanced cancers. Study-level background: Checkpoint inhibitors had been given previously to 35% to 50% of patients.

Germline lookup yields CDR1 SGHTA and CDR2 FQGNSA. This CDR3 has 15 amino acids. V was trimmed by 0 bases and J by 5 bases, leaving 13 bases between them. Clones were read by immunoSEQ multiplex PCR, and TCRdb kept only the in-frame ones, dropping some. The sample shows roughly 18,000 clones, 82% of them seen only once. The TCR originated in an adult with an advanced solid tumor such as melanoma, head and neck, liver or kidney cancer. J is TRBJ2-5 and V is TRBV7-2, with a tentative D call TRBD1 (5 bases). Specimen: CD4+ or CD8+ T cells sorted from blood, collected in a trial of the OX40 agonist ivuxolimab. The chain's CDR3 is CASSLASRQMETQYF. The CDR3 bases are TGTGCCAGCAGCTTAGCTTCGCGACAGATGGAGACCCAGTACTTC.